The rows below give T cell receptor beta chains drawn from one sample of a study of monozygotic twins with inflammatory bowel disease. TCRdb reworked the 5' RACE reads into one entry per CDR3 protein, no DNA. The listing contains about 43,000 distinct CDR3 sequences. Sequencing was performed on blood. These receptors were collected from a human donor with ulcerative colitis or Crohn's disease, or a healthy co-twin of an affected twin (not recorded which). Each CDR3 is given with its conserved first and last residue.

j_call: TRBJ2-2; v_call: TRBV6-1; cdr3_aa: CASIRPNGAGELFF
j_call: TRBJ1-6; v_call: TRBV20-1; cdr3_aa: CSASLPLGNSPLHF
j_call: TRBJ2-1; v_call: TRBV7-2; cdr3_aa: CASSPRLSAHNEQFF
j_call: TRBJ2-5; v_call: TRBV15; cdr3_aa: CATSRGSAGGMKTQYF
j_call: TRBJ2-7; v_call: TRBV15; cdr3_aa: CATRRDRGRGEQYF
j_call: TRBJ2-1; v_call: TRBV6-2/TRBV6-3; cdr3_aa: CASSYLGLAGVLDNEQFF
j_call: TRBJ1-1; v_call: TRBV29-1; cdr3_aa: CSVGRLLMNTEAFF
j_call: TRBJ2-3; v_call: TRBV7-2; cdr3_aa: CASSLMLRGRGTDTQYF
j_call: TRBJ2-3; v_call: TRBV29-1; cdr3_aa: CSVKGPGQFTDTQYF
j_call: TRBJ1-1; v_call: TRBV5-1; cdr3_aa: CASSGGDRGRTEAFF
j_call: TRBJ2-4; v_call: TRBV12-3/TRBV12-4; cdr3_aa: CASLLRGVENIQYF
j_call: TRBJ1-1; v_call: TRBV5-1; cdr3_aa: CASSWGMGGTEAFF
j_call: TRBJ1-1; v_call: TRBV5-6; cdr3_aa: CASSFGTGGWMNTEAFF
j_call: TRBJ2-4; v_call: TRBV5-1; cdr3_aa: CASSEGGSLAKNIQYF
j_call: TRBJ2-3; v_call: TRBV5-4; cdr3_aa: CASSPDPSGRGTDTQYF
j_call: TRBJ1-5; v_call: TRBV7-8; cdr3_aa: CASSLEGGARQPQHF
j_call: TRBJ2-7; v_call: TRBV10-3; cdr3_aa: CAIRGGTSAGEQYF
j_call: TRBJ1-6; v_call: TRBV20-1; cdr3_aa: CSAGQGLNSPLHF
j_call: TRBJ2-7; v_call: TRBV28; cdr3_aa: CASSLKGSANPFGKQYF